A single T cell receptor beta chain is shown here with its context. No antigen is known for it. Trimming left V 0 bases short and J 11 bases short, with 20 bases between. This CDR3 spans 15 amino acids. Germline CDR1 is SGHRS and CDR2 is YFSETQ. These data are taken from a study of cytomegalovirus exposure and HLA in healthy donors. Use of 60 Vbeta and 13 Jbeta primers characterized the PCR. The table came from immunoSEQ multiplex PCR; TCRdb's copy has only in-frame clones and leaves some out. The sample lists more than 100,000 clones, roughly 79% occurring once. Study results and caveats: When analyzed later, the rates of TCR association showed variation by HLA locus, with DRB1 the most and HLA-C the fewest.

Sequencing was carried out using PBMCs. The source is a male donor in good health and CMV-seronegative. The chain joins TRBV5-1 to TRBJ2-5; the D gene is possibly TRBD2 (6 bases). CDR3 in DNA: TGCGCCAGCAGCTTGGAGAGGGTCCGGGGGACGATACAGTACTTC. It is translated as CASSLERVRGTIQYF.